The 20 T cell receptor beta chains given below trace back to one sample, sequenced in a study of blood T cell repertoires in COVID-19. The repertoire was sequenced with immunoSEQ multiplex PCR; TCRdb's copy has only in-frame clones and lacks some. The sample yields roughly 50,000 clones, roughly four fifths seen once. The material sequenced was peripheral blood. The source of these receptors is an older woman with acute or convalescent COVID-19.

The V call is TRBV20-1, the J call TRBJ1-2, with no clear D. Trimming took off 3 bases at V and 5 bases at J, with 10 bases between the two ends. Germline-derived CDR1 and CDR2 are DFQATT and SNEGSKA (reference sequence). The CDR3 has 12 amino acids. The CDR3 loop is CSASGQTYGYTF. The DNA of the CDR3 is TGCAGTGCTAGTGGGCAGACTTATGGCTACACCTTC.

The V call is TRBV11-2, the J call TRBJ1-4, with D maybe TRBD1 (6 bases). The CDR3 consists of 14 residues. Germline-derived CDR1 and CDR2 are SGHAT and FQNNGV. V dropped 1 base and J dropped 6 bases, with 9 bases sitting between them. CDR3 in amino acids: CASSLAGADEKLFF. Written as DNA, the CDR3 is TGTGCCAGCAGCTTAGCAGGGGCTGATGAAAAACTGTTTTTT.

The chain couples TRBV27 to TRBJ2-7; perhaps TRBD1 as D (6 bases). V was clipped by 2 bases and J by 4 bases, with 12 bases between them. Germline V gene sequence: CDR1 MNHEY, CDR2 SMNVEV (reference sequence). The CDR3 extends over 14 amino acids. As DNA, the CDR3 is TGTGCCAGCAGTTTAGCCGGACAGCTATACGAGCAGTACTTC. Translated: CASSLAGQLYEQYF.

This chain links TRBV29-1 with TRBJ1-1, with TRBD1 as a possible D gene (6 bases). CDR3 size: 16 residues. Germline values: CDR1 SQVTM, CDR2 ANQGSEA. Trimming left V 4 bases short and J 1 base short, with 19 bases between. The CDR3 sequence is CSVVPMDRPTNTEAFF. CDR3 coding DNA: TGCAGCGTTGTACCAATGGACAGACCTACGAACACTGAAGCTTTCTTT.

This chain uses TRBV14 with TRBJ2-2, with a tentative D call TRBD2 (6 bases). In germline, CDR1 is SGHDN, CDR2 FVKESK. V was cut by 2 bases and J by 2 bases, with 12 bases left in between. The CDR3 is 16 residues long. The CDR3 region is CASSQRAGTNTGELFF. The CDR3, as DNA: TGTGCCAGCAGCCAACGCGCGGGGACCAACACCGGGGAGCTGTTTTTT.

In its sample, this clone was seen once. The CDR3 sequence is CASSLGLADYEQYF. In nucleotides, the CDR3 is TGTGCCAGCAGCTTAGGCCTAGCGGACTACGAGCAGTACTTC. The gene calls are TRBV11-2 and TRBJ2-7; 7 nucleotides line up with TRBD2. Trimming removed 1 base from V and 3 bases from J; junction bases left unmatched: 3. CDR3 length: 14 residues. CDR1 and CDR2 from the germline V gene are SGHAT and FQNNGV.

This rearrangement joins TRBV4-2 to TRBJ1-1; D remains unclear. This CDR3 is 18 amino acids long. CDR1 is LGHNA and CDR2 is YNFKEQ in the germline V gene. The V gene lost 0 bases and the J gene lost 3 bases, with 20 bases spanning the gap. CDR3 sequence: CASSQDLAAILGYTEAFF. DNA of the CDR3: TGTGCCAGCAGCCAAGATCTCGCAGCCATACTCGGGTACACTGAAGCTTTCTTT.

This clone was detected only a few times. The rearrangement links TRBV9 to TRBJ1-3, with D possibly being TRBD1 (5 bases). The CDR3 is made up of 15 amino acids. V dropped 0 bases and J dropped 5 bases, with 12 bases sitting between them. The V gene's germline CDR1 is SGDLS and CDR2 YYNGEE. CDR3 bases: TGTGCCAGCAGCGTAGACCAGGGTAGGAGAAACACCATATATTTT. It specifies CASSVDQGRRNTIYF.

This rearrangement joins TRBV12-3 or TRBV12-4 to TRBJ1-5, with no clear D. Trimming removed 6 bases from V and 7 bases from J, with 13 bases in between. The CDR3 has 13 residues. The CDR3 DNA reads TGTGCCAGCAGCCGAGGGCAGGAGCAGCCCCAGCATTTT. Translation: CASSRGQEQPQHF.

This rearrangement joins TRBV6-5 to TRBJ1-1; 7 bases map to TRBD1. V was pared by 6 bases and J by 3 bases, with 10 bases of the junction left unmatched. Germline CDR1 MNHEY, CDR2 SVGAGI. This CDR3 contains 15 residues. The CDR3 is CASRSDRVRDTEAFF. The DNA for the CDR3 is TGTGCCAGCAGATCAGACAGGGTAAGGGACACTGAAGCTTTCTTT.

In its sample, this clone was seen once. The V and J genes are TRBV5-1 and TRBJ2-5; 8 bases line up with TRBD2. CDR3 length: 14 residues. V was clipped by 4 bases and J by 10 bases; unmatched bases: 12. CDR1 and CDR2 from the germline V gene are SGHRS and YFSETQ. The chain's CDR3 is CASSLSGTRDFQYF. DNA of the CDR3: TGCGCCAGCAGCCTCTCCGGGACTAGGGACTTCCAGTACTTC.

This sequence joins TRBV6-2 or TRBV6-3 and TRBJ2-3; 16 positions agree with TRBD2. V lost 5 bases, J lost 2 bases, and 16 bases stayed unmatched. The CDR3 contains 21 residues. Germline CDR1 reads MNHEY; CDR2 reads SVGEGT. CDR3 in DNA: TGTGCCAGCAGTCCGCCGGGACTAGCGGGAGGGCTTCCCTCCCCCACAGATACGCAGTATTTT. This sequence encodes CASSPPGLAGGLPSPTDTQYF.

This sequence joins TRBV9 and TRBJ2-1; D gene uncertain. The CDR3 totals 14 residues. V was shortened by 4 bases and J by 5 bases, with 13 bases between the two germline ends. Germline lookup yields CDR1 SGDLS and CDR2 YYNGEE. The CDR3 coding sequence is TGTGCCAGCAGCCCATACGACATCGACAATGAGCAGTTCTTC. Translated, it gives CASSPYDIDNEQFF.

The J gene is TRBJ2-2, the V gene TRBV12-3 or TRBV12-4; possibly TRBD2 for D (5 bases). The CDR3 sequence is 13 residues long. V was cut by 3 bases and J by 9 bases, with 11 bases left in between. The DNA of the CDR3 is TGTGCCAGCAGTTTTAAGGCGGGCAGGGAGCTGTTTTTT. Amino acid sequence: CASSFKAGRELFF.

V usage is TRBV3-1 (or the pseudogene TRBV3-2) and J usage is TRBJ2-3; possibly TRBD2 for D (7 bases). V was clipped by 0 bases and J by 1 base, with 29 bases between them. CDR1 and CDR2 from the germline V gene are LGHDT and YNNKEL (reference sequence). CDR3 length equals 22 residues. The CDR3 nucleotides are TGTGCCAGCAGCCAAGAGTTACCTGTGAGGGGGGGGGCGGTTCCTCGCACAGATACGCAGTATTTT. It translates to CASSQELPVRGGAVPRTDTQYF.

The gene calls are TRBV6-5 and TRBJ1-2; 12 nucleotides line up with TRBD1. Germline values: CDR1 MNHEY, CDR2 SVGAGI. V trimming: 3 bases; J trimming: 7 bases; junction bases outside the gene matches: 6. The CDR3 is 15 residues long. Written as DNA, the CDR3 is TGTGCCAGCAGTTATTTGGGACAGGGGGCTTCTGGCTACACCTTC. Protein sequence: CASSYLGQGASGYTF.

This chain connects TRBV6-1 to TRBJ1-5, with no clear D. From germline, CDR1 is MNHNS and CDR2 SASEGT. This CDR3 is built from 17 residues. V lost 0 bases to trimming and J lost 4 bases, with 16 bases between them. CDR3: CASSEASGVGLNQPQHF. CDR3 coding DNA: TGTGCCAGCAGTGAAGCCTCCGGGGTAGGCTTAAATCAGCCCCAGCATTTT.

J is TRBJ1-1 and V is TRBV3-1 (or the pseudogene TRBV3-2), with a weak D call TRBD1 (6 bases). V dropped 4 bases and J dropped 7 bases, with 10 bases sitting between them. The CDR3 is made up of 12 amino acids. Germline V gene data show CDR1 as LGHDT and CDR2 as YNNKEL (reference sequence). The CDR3 spells CASSRTESEAFF. Written as DNA, the CDR3 is TGTGCCAGCAGCCGGACAGAGAGTGAAGCTTTCTTT.

The chain has TRBV6-1 and TRBJ1-1, with no clear D. V lost 0 bases to trimming and J lost 10 bases, with 9 bases between them. Germline loops: CDR1 MNHNS, CDR2 SASEGT. This CDR3 is 12 amino acids long. CDR3 DNA: TGTGCCAGCAGTGAAGCGCCCAGTTCAGCTTTCTTT. Its translation: CASSEAPSSAFF.

V and J are TRBV30 and TRBJ1-6; D unresolved. This CDR3 region has 13 residues. Trimming removed 5 bases at V and 9 bases at J, with 14 bases between. Germline-derived CDR1 and CDR2 are GTSNPN and SVGIG (reference sequence). The CDR3, as DNA: TGTGCCTGGGATTCGAAATACTTTTCACCCCTCCACTTT. Translating it yields CAWDSKYFSPLHF.